A selection of T cell receptor beta chains follows, all from one sample in a study of T cells after somatic rescue of genetic block. Sequenced by immunoSEQ multiplex PCR; TCRdb stores in-frame clones only, minus some. The sample has 68,000 or so clones; 92% are singletons. The sequenced sample was peripheral blood mononuclear cells (PBMCs). Receptors were obtained from a man aged 40-55 years. CDR3s include the opening cysteine and the closing phenylalanine or tryptophan. D genes are given only for firm matches. Clone sizes are given selectively: once, few, many, or a class where the clone is expanded.

clone_size,j_call,v_call,d_call,cdr3_aa,cdr3_nt
NA,TRBJ2-7,TRBV28,TRBD1,CASSFFRGFYEQYF,TGTGCCAGCAGTTTTTTCAGGGGGTTCTACGAGCAGTACTTC
NA,TRBJ2-5,TRBV18,TRBD1,CASSLGTGGAKTQYF,TGTGCCAGCTCACTTGGGACAGGGGGCGCGAAGACCCAGTACTTC
NA,TRBJ2-1,TRBV27,NA,CATHDSSYNEQFF,TGTGCCACCCACGACAGCTCCTACAATGAGCAGTTCTTC
once,TRBJ2-1,TRBV5-1,NA,CASSLPGGEQFF,TGCGCCAGCAGCCTGCCCGGAGGGGAGCAGTTCTTC
once,TRBJ2-1,TRBV7-9,NA,CASSSRGLNEQFF,TGTGCCAGCAGCTCCCGGGGGCTCAATGAGCAGTTCTTC
NA,TRBJ2-7,TRBV11-2,TRBD2,CASRQTSGAPYEQYF,TGTGCCAGCAGGCAGACTAGCGGAGCTCCCTACGAGCAGTACTTC
once,TRBJ2-7,TRBV6-5,TRBD1,CASSAGGEQYF,TGTGCCAGCAGCGCAGGGGGCGAGCAGTACTTC
NA,TRBJ2-1,TRBV19,TRBD2,CASYKSGRGGSEQFF,TGTGCCAGTTACAAAAGCGGGAGAGGGGGAAGTGAGCAGTTCTTC
NA,TRBJ2-3,TRBV2,NA,CASSDGRASTDTQYF,TGTGCCAGCAGTGACGGCAGGGCTAGCACAGATACGCAGTATTTT
NA,TRBJ2-2,TRBV28,NA,CASEPVRYTGELFF,TGTGCCAGCGAACCTGTCAGATACACCGGGGAGCTGTTTTTT
few,TRBJ1-5,TRBV7-2,TRBD1,CASSLSGQGNQPQHF,TGTGCCAGCAGCCTATCGGGACAGGGGAATCAGCCCCAGCATTTT
NA,TRBJ2-1,TRBV7-9,NA,CAWVWENNEQFF,TGTGCTTGGGTGTGGGAAAACAATGAGCAGTTCTTC
NA,TRBJ2-2,TRBV2,TRBD2,CASLVLGRGSGELFF,TGTGCCAGCCTGGTTCTCGGGAGGGGGTCCGGGGAGCTGTTTTTT
NA,TRBJ1-1,TRBV6-1,TRBD1,CASNQDRGLYTEAFF,TGTGCCAGCAACCAAGACAGGGGGCTGTACACTGAAGCTTTCTTT
NA,TRBJ1-6,TRBV30,NA,CAWRTASSYNSPLHF,TGTGCCTGGAGAACAGCGAGCTCCTATAATTCACCCCTCCACTTT
NA,TRBJ2-1,TRBV27,TRBD2,CASSPGTSGGNEQFF,TGTGCCAGCAGTCCGGGGACTAGCGGGGGGAATGAGCAGTTCTTC
NA,TRBJ1-4,TRBV30,NA,CAWSLTTNEKLFF,TGTGCCTGGAGTTTGACAACTAATGAAAAACTGTTTTTT
NA,TRBJ2-5,TRBV10-3,NA,CAISEGMGETQYF,TGTGCCATCAGTGAGGGGATGGGGGAGACCCAGTACTTC
once,TRBJ1-2,TRBV18,NA,CASSPGRGGYYGYTF,TGTGCCAGCTCACCAGGCAGGGGAGGGTACTATGGCTACACCTTC
NA,TRBJ2-7,TRBV6-5,NA,CASSYSGGTYYEQYF,TGTGCCAGCAGTTACTCGGGCGGGACTTACTACGAGCAGTACTTC
NA,TRBJ2-2,TRBV5-6,TRBD2,CASSLGLAGFTGELFF,TGTGCCAGCAGCTTGGGTCTAGCGGGATTCACCGGGGAGCTGTTTTTT
NA,TRBJ2-3,TRBV5-4,TRBD2,CALHRAGEGDTQYF,TGTGCCCTTCATAGGGCGGGGGAGGGAGATACGCAGTATTTT
NA,TRBJ2-6,TRBV27,NA,CASSFRSGSGANVLTF,TGTGCCAGCAGTTTTCGGTCTGGCTCTGGGGCCAACGTCCTGACTTTC
NA,TRBJ2-1,TRBV9,TRBD1,CASSTTGARDNEQFF,TGTGCCAGCAGTACAACAGGGGCTCGAGACAATGAGCAGTTCTTC
NA,TRBJ2-3,TRBV7-9,TRBD1,CASSIGQGSTDTQYF,TGTGCCAGCAGCATTGGACAGGGGAGCACAGATACGCAGTATTTT
NA,TRBJ1-3,TRBV7-9,NA,CASSQGQTGNTIYF,TGTGCCAGCAGCCAAGGACAGACTGGAAACACCATATATTTT
NA,TRBJ2-2,TRBV18,NA,CASSPPMVRELFF,TGTGCCAGCTCACCACCTATGGTTAGGGAGCTGTTTTTT
NA,TRBJ2-1,TRBV27,TRBD1,CASSLDRGNEQFF,TGTGCCAGCAGTTTGGACAGGGGGAATGAGCAGTTCTTC
NA,TRBJ1-4,TRBV7-9,NA,CASSSSRTVNEKLFF,TGTGCCAGCAGCTCCTCGAGGACAGTTAATGAAAAACTGTTTTTT
once,TRBJ1-5,TRBV30,NA,CAWSVLGVRGPQHF,TGTGCCTGGAGTGTACTGGGGGTGCGAGGGCCCCAGCATTTT
few,TRBJ1-5,TRBV2,NA,CASSVSQPQHF,TGTGCCAGCAGTGTCAGTCAGCCCCAGCATTTT
NA,TRBJ2-1,TRBV10-1,TRBD2,CASLTRGRTKRGGYYNEQFF,TGCGCCAGCCTAACCCGGGGCAGGACTAAGCGGGGGGGATACTACAATGAGCAGTTCTTC
NA,TRBJ2-3,TRBV13,NA,CASSLGELSGTDTQYF,TGTGCCAGCAGCTTAGGGGAACTATCTGGCACAGATACGCAGTATTTT
few,TRBJ2-1,TRBV7-8,NA,CASSLVAPRYNEQFF,TGTGCCAGCAGCTTAGTAGCGCCGAGGTACAATGAGCAGTTCTTC
NA,TRBJ2-1,TRBV4-3,NA,CASSQDRVYEQFF,TGCGCCAGCAGCCAAGACAGGGTTTATGAGCAGTTCTTC
NA,TRBJ1-4,TRBV11-2,NA,CASSLYGGGLATNEKLFF,TGTGCCAGCAGCTTATACGGGGGGGGCCTTGCAACTAATGAAAAACTGTTTTTT
NA,TRBJ2-2,TRBV28,TRBD1,CASSPHRGQDGELFF,TGTGCCAGCAGTCCCCATAGGGGGCAGGACGGGGAGCTGTTTTTT
NA,TRBJ1-1,TRBV6-1,TRBD1,CASSLSRQGMTEAFF,TGTGCCAGCAGCTTATCCAGACAGGGGATGACTGAAGCTTTCTTT
once,TRBJ2-6,TRBV28,TRBD2,CASKPLASGTGANVLTF,TGTGCCAGCAAACCTCTCGCTAGCGGGACTGGGGCCAACGTCCTGACTTTC
NA,TRBJ2-7,TRBV28,NA,CASSGRGGSYEQYF,TGTGCCAGCAGTGGCCGTGGGGGCTCCTACGAGCAGTACTTC
NA,TRBJ2-7,TRBV25-1,NA,CASGSSYEQYF,TGTGCCAGCGGGAGCTCCTACGAGCAGTACTTC
many,TRBJ2-7,TRBV6-5,NA,CASSYGTPFSYEQYF,TGTGCCAGCAGTTACGGGACACCTTTTTCCTACGAGCAGTACTTC
NA,TRBJ2-1,TRBV15,NA,CATSRDLGGMYEQFF,TGTGCCACCAGCAGAGATTTGGGGGGTATGTATGAGCAGTTCTTC